This T cell receptor (beta chain) was identified in a study of graft-versus-host responses after intestinal transplantation. V shed 3 bases and J shed 4 bases, with 12 bases lying between them. The CDR3 covers 14 residues. Germline lookup yields CDR1 SGDLS and CDR2 YYNGEE. In regard to this clone: Its antigen is as yet unknown.

The method was immunoSEQ multiplex PCR; TCRdb's version includes in-frame clones alone and lacks a portion of them. The table records about 90,000 clones, 92% of them present only once. J is TRBJ2-3 and V is TRBV9; possibly TRBD2 for D (6 bases). This TCR derives from a human donor who received an intestinal transplant. The sample consisted of unstimulated CD4+ T cells sorted from spleen or lymph node cells, taken before intestinal transplant. CDR3 in DNA: TGTGCCAGCAGCGGGACTACCCCCCCAGATACGCAGTATTTT. It translates to CASSGTTPPDTQYF.